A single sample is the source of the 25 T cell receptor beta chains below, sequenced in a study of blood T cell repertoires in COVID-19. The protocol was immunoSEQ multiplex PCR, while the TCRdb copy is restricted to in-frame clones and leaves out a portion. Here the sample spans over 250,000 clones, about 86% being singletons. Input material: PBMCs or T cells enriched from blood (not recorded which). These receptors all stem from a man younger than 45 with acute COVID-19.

CDR3: CASSEIGGNEQFF. The DNA of the CDR3 is TGTGCCAGCAGTGAGATCGGCGGAAATGAGCAGTTCTTC. This sequence joins TRBV6-4 and TRBJ2-1; D is unresolved. The CDR3 covers 13 residues. Germline values: CDR1 MRHNA, CDR2 SNTAGT. Trimming stripped 3 bases from V and 7 bases from J, with 10 bases between.

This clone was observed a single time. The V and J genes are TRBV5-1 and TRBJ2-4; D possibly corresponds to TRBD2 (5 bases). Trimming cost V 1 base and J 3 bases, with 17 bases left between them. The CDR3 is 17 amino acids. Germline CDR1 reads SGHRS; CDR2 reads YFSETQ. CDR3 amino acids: CASSLISAGYGKNIQYF. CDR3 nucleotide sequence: TGCGCCAGCAGCTTGATTTCTGCGGGCTACGGCAAAAACATTCAGTACTTC.

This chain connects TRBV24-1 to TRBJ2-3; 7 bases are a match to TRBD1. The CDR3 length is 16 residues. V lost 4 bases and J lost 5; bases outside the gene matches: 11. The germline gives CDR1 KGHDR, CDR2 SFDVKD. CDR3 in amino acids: CATSDPFRGWGDTQYF. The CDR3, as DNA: TGTGCCACCAGTGACCCCTTCAGGGGGTGGGGAGATACGCAGTATTTT.

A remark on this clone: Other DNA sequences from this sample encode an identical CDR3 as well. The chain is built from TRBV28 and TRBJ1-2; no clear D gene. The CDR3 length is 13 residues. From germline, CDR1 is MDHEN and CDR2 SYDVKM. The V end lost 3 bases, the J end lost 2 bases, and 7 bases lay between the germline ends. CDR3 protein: CASSFGGNYGYTF. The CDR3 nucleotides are TGTGCCAGCAGTTTCGGCGGGAACTATGGCTACACCTTC.

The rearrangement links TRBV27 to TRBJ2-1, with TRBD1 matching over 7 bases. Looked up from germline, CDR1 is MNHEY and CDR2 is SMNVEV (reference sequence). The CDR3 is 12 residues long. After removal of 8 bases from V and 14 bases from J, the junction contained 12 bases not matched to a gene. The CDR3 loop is CASRQGTGLEFF. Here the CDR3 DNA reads TGTGCCAGCCGACAGGGTACCGGCTTGGAGTTCTTC.

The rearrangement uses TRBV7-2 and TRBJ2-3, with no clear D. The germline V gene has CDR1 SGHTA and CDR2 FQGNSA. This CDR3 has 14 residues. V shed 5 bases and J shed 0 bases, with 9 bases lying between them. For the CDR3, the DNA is TGTGCCAGCAGCCCAACAACAAGCACAGATACGCAGTATTTT. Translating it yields CASSPTTSTDTQYF.

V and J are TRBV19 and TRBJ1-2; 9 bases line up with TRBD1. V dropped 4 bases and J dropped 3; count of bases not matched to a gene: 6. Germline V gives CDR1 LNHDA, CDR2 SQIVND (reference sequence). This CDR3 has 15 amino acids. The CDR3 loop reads CASSNRDRVYYGYTF. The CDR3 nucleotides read TGTGCCAGTAGTAACCGGGACAGGGTTTACTATGGCTACACCTTC.

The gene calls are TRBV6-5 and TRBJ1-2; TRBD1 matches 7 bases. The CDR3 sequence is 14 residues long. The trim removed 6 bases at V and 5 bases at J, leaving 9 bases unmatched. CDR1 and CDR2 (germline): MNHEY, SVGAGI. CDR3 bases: TGTGCCAGCAGAATCGGGACAGCGCTGTATGGCTACACCTTC. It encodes CASRIGTALYGYTF.

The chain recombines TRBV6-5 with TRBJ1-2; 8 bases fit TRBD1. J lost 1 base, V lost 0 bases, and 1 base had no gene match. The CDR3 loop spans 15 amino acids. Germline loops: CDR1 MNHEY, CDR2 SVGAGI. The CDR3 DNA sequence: TGTGCCAGCAGTTACTCACAGGGGGGTAACTATGGCTACACCTTC. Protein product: CASSYSQGGNYGYTF.

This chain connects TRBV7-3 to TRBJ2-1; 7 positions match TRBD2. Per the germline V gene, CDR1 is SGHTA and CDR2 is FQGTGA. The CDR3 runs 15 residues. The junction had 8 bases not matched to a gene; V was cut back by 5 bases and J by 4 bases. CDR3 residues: CASSLIGDYYNEQFF. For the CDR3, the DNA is TGTGCCAGCAGCCTAATAGGGGACTATTACAATGAGCAGTTCTTC.

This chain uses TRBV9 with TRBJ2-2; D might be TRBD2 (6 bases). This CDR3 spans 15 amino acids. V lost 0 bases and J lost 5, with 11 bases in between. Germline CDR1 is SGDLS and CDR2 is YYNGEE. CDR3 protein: CASSVEGTHTGELFF. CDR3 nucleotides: TGTGCCAGCAGCGTAGAAGGGACTCATACCGGGGAGCTGTTTTTT.

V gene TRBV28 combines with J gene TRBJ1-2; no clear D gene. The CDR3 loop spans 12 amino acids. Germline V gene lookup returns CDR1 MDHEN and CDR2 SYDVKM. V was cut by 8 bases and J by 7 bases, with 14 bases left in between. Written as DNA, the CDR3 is TGTGCCAGCGGCTTTCTGTTTGGTGGCTACACCTTC. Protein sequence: CASGFLFGGYTF.

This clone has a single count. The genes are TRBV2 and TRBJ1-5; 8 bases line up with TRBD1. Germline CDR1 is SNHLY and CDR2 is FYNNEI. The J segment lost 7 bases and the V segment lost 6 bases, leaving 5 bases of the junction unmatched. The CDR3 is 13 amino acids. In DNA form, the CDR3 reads TGTGCCAGCAGAGAACAGGGGGGCCAGCCCCAGCATTTT. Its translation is CASREQGGQPQHF.

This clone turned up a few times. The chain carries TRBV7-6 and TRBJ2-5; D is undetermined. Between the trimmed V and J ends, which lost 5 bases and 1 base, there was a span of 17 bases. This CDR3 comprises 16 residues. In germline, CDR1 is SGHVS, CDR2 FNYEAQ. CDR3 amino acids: CASSHLSNSLQETQYF. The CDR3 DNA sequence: TGTGCCAGCAGCCACCTTAGCAATAGCCTCCAAGAGACCCAGTACTTC.

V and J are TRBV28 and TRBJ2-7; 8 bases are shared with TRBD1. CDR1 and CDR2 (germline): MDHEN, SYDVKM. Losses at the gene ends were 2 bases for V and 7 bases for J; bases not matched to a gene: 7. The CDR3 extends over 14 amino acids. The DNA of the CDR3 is TGTGCCAGCAGTTTAAGCCAGGGGGCTAGGGAGCAGTACGTC. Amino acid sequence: CASSLSQGAREQYV.

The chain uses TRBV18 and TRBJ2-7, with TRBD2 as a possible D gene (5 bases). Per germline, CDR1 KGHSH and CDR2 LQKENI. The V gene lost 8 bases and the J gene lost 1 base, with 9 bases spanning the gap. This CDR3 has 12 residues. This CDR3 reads CASRGESYEQYV. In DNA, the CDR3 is TGTGCCAGCCGTGGGGAGTCCTACGAGCAGTACGTC.

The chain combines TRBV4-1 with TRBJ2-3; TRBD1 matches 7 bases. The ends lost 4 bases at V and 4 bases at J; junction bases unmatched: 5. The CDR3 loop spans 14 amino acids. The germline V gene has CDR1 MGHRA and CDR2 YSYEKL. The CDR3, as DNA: TGCGCCAGCAGCCGAGGGGGCCAAGCAGATACGCAGTATTTT. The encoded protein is CASSRGGQADTQYF.

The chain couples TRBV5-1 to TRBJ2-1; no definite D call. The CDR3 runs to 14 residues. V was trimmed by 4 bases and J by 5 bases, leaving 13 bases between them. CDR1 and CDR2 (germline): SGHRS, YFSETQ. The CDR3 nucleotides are TGCGCCAGCAGCATTCTCAGGAAAGACAATGAGCAGTTCTTC. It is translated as CASSILRKDNEQFF.

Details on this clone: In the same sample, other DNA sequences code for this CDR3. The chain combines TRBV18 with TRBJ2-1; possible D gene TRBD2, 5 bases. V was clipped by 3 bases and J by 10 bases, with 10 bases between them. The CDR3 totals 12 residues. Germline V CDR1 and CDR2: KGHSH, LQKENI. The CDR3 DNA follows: TGTGCCAGCTCACCGAGGGCGTCCGAGCAGTTCTTC. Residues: CASSPRASEQFF.

DNA of the CDR3: TGTGCCAGCTCACGATTTAGCGGGTCTAGCTCCTACAATGAGCAGTTCTTC. Translation: CASSRFSGSSSYNEQFF. V is TRBV18 and J is TRBJ2-1; TRBD2 agrees at 7 bases. The CDR3 length is 17 residues. V dropped 4 bases and J dropped 0; count of bases not matched to a gene: 9. Germline lookup yields CDR1 KGHSH and CDR2 LQKENI.

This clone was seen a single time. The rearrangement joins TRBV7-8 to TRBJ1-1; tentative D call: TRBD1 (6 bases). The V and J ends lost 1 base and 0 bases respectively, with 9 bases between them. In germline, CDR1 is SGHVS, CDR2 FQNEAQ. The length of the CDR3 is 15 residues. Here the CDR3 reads CASSLVGQMNTEAFF. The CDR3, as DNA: TGTGCCAGCAGCTTAGTCGGACAGATGAACACTGAAGCTTTCTTT.

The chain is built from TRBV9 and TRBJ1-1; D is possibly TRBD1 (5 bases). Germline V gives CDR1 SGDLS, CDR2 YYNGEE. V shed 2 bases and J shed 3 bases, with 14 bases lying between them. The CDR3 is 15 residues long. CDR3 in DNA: TGTGCCAGCAGCGTTAAGCCGGGGGGAGACACTGAAGCTTTCTTT. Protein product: CASSVKPGGDTEAFF.

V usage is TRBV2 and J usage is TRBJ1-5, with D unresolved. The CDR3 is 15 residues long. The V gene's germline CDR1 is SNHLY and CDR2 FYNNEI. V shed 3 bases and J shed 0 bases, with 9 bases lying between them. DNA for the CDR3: TGTGCCAGCAGTGAGGGCGACAATAGCAATCAGCCCCAGCATTTT. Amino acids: CASSEGDNSNQPQHF.

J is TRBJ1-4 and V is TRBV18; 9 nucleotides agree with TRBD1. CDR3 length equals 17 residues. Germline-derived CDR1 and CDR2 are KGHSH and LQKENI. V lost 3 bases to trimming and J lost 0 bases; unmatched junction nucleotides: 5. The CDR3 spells CASSPRGQGTTNEKLFF. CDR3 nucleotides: TGTGCCAGCTCACCGAGGGGACAGGGAACAACTAATGAAAAACTGTTTTTT.

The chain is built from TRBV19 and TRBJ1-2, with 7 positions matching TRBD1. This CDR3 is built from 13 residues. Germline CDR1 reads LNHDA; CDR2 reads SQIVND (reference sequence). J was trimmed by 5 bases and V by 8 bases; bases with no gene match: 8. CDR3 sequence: CASQGAGGYGYTF. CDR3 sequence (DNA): TGTGCCAGTCAAGGGGCAGGGGGATATGGCTACACCTTC.